The subject of this entry is one T cell receptor (beta chain). As yet, its antigen is unknown. This specimen comes from a study of CD8 T cells in Susac syndrome. Germline V lookup: CDR1 SQVTM, CDR2 ANQGSEA. The CDR3 length is 14 residues. Trimming removed 4 bases from V and 10 bases from J, with 22 bases in between. An amount of RNA that ranged from 0.5 to 1 ug was reverse transcribed with random hexamers. Across 54 Vbeta and 13 Jbeta, immunoSEQ multiplex PCR amplified TCR beta CDR3. TCRdb re-called the immunoSEQ multiplex PCR reads with MiXCR, one entry per CDR3 protein. The sample lists roughly 130,000 distinct CDR3 sequences, roughly 96% occurring once. The control participants were healthy donors, and these controls were matched with respect to both age and sex. The authors negatively isolated CD8+ and CD4+ T cells and FACS-enriched TEMRA cells. Points from the study as a whole: As the study acknowledged, the number of individuals who were part of its TCR sequencing and HLA analysis was relatively small.

The source of this sequence is a human donor in good health. This chain joins TRBV29-1 and TRBJ1-2; TRBD1 might be the D (5 bases). Specimen: CD4+ T cells from PBMCs. This CDR3 reads CSVGAKRDQIDYTF. DNA for the CDR3: TGCAGCGTTGGGGCGAAGAGGGACCAGATAGACTACACCTTC.